This T cell receptor (beta chain) was identified in a study of blood T cell repertoires in COVID-19. Study overall: Samples representing acute and convalescent COVID-19 were sourced from the United States, Italy and Spain. PBMCs, B-cell-depleted T cells, or T cells were the source of the cDNA or gDNA that made up the material.

Per the original data handling: Reference gene primer amplification gave nucleated cell count estimates. Produced via immunoSEQ multiplex PCR; TCRdb's table is partial and in-frame only. From that table come the V and J calls and clone size; the DNA was used to work out D and trimming. The sample shows over 80,000 clones, approximately 90% of them seen only once. This clone appeared once. V shed 6 bases, J shed 4 bases, and the junction held 9 bases outside the gene matches. The germline gives CDR1 LNHDA, CDR2 SQIVND (reference sequence). CDR3 size: 15 residues. The clonotype originates from a man between 50 and 59 years old with acute or convalescent COVID-19. Sequencing was carried out using peripheral blood. V gene TRBV19 combines with J gene TRBJ1-5; 7 nucleotides line up with TRBD1. The DNA of the CDR3 is TGTGCCAGTAGGTCGACAGGGATGGGTAATCAGCCCCAGCATTTT. Protein product: CASRSTGMGNQPQHF.